The clone carrying this T cell receptor (beta chain) was recorded at least ten times. No antigen is known for it. This sample is drawn from a study of T cells after yellow fever vaccination. Points from the study as a whole: Secondary responses were weaker yet peaked faster, day 5 versus 15. Contamination of FACS-sorted repertoires by abundant clonotypes from the bulk population could occur. Subsequent booster samples again held most clones from primary vaccination (96% CD4, roughly 90% CD8).

Each CDR3 protein is one row after TCRdb ran MiXCR on the 5' RACE reads. The repertoire holds about 340,000 distinct CDR3 sequences, with around 12% as singletons. The sequencing used CD4+ T cells sorted from PBMCs, collected 15 days after the yellow fever booster vaccination. This sequence was found in a man between 18 and 29 years old who received the YFV17D yellow fever vaccine.

CDR3 sequence: CASSPQAGDTSSYNEQFF. The CDR3 nucleotides read TGTGCCAGCTCACCACAGGCGGGGGATACGAGCTCCTACAATGAGCAGTTCTTC. The J gene is TRBJ2-1, the V gene TRBV18; 7 bases align to TRBD2. From germline, CDR1 is KGHSH and CDR2 LQKENI. This CDR3 has 18 residues. The trim removed 1 base at V and 0 bases at J, leaving 9 bases unmatched.